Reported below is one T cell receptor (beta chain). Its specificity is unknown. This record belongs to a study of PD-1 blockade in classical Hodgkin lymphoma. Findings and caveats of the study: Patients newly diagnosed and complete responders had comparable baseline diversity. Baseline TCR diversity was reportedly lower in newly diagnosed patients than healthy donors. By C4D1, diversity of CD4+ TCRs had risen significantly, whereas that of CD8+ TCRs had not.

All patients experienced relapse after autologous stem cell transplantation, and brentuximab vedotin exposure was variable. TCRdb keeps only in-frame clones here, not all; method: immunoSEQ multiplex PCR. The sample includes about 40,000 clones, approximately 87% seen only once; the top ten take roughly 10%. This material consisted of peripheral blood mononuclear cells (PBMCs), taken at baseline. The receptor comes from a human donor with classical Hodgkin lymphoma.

This CDR3 reads CASRGGLVHGYTF. The CDR3 region has the DNA TGTGCCAGTAGAGGGGGGCTAGTACATGGCTACACCTTC. The chain is built from TRBV19 and TRBJ1-2; a possible D gene is TRBD1 (6 bases). CDR1 and CDR2 (germline): LNHDA, SQIVND (reference sequence). The CDR3 sequence is 13 residues long. Trimming shortened V by 6 bases and J by 6 bases, and 14 bases separated the two germline ends. Based on the CDR3 plus reference TRBV19 and TRBJ1-2, the full variable domain is DGGITQSPKYLFRKEGQNVTLSCEQNLNHDAMYWYRQDPGQGLRLIYYSQIVNDFQKGDIAEGYSVSREKKESFPLTVTSAQKNPTAFYLCASRGGLVHGYTFGSGTRLTVV.